The 32 T cell receptor beta chains in this list originate from one sample, sequenced in a study of regulatory T cells in long-lasting Graves disease. The authors built TCR beta libraries using iRepertoire HTBI primers and Arm-PCR of CDR3 regions. TCRdb independently ran MiXCR on the multiplex PCR reads; one entry per CDR3 protein. The sample yields about 530,000 distinct CDR3 sequences, roughly a sixth seen once. As to time point: newly diagnosed GD, antithyroid drugs for less than 3 months. From PBMCs, RNA was extracted and then used to make the TCR library. The sample also formed part of further work on T cells in Graves' hyperthyroidism and ophthalmopathy.

The sample here was peripheral blood mononuclear cells (PBMCs), taken at new diagnosis, from a patient treated with antithyroid drugs. The receptor set was obtained from a woman aged 40 to 65 with Graves disease.

This clonotype was counted many times. J is TRBJ2-5 and V is TRBV11-3; D is perhaps TRBD2 (6 bases). With 0 bases removed from V and 3 bases from J, the gap between germline ends came to 23 bases. The CDR3 loop spans 19 amino acids. Germline V gives CDR1 SGHNT, CDR2 YENEEA. The DNA for the CDR3 is TGTGCCAGCAGCTTAGAGTGGGGGGATGAGGGGACCGTTAAAGAGACCCAGTACTTC. Translating it yields CASSLEWGDEGTVKETQYF.

This clonotype has a handful of counts. The J gene is TRBJ2-7, the V gene TRBV5-1; no clear D gene. Germline loops: CDR1 SGHRS, CDR2 YFSETQ. Trimming cost V 0 bases and J 5 bases, with 12 bases left between them. The CDR3 loop spans 14 amino acids. CDR3 sequence reads: CASSLEGLLNEQYF. CDR3 nucleotide sequence: TGCGCCAGCAGCTTGGAAGGGTTGTTGAACGAGCAGTACTTC.

This clonotype was detected ten times or more. V usage is TRBV28 and J usage is TRBJ2-3; D is unresolved. Trimming left V 6 bases short and J 7 bases short, with 8 bases between. CDR3 length equals 11 residues. Germline lookup yields CDR1 MDHEN and CDR2 SYDVKM. In DNA, the CDR3 is TGTGCCAGCAGAATGTTGCATACGCAGTATTTT. This sequence encodes CASRMLHTQYF.

The gene calls are TRBV6-1 and TRBJ1-6, with D uncertain. The V gene lost 6 bases and the J gene lost 4 bases, with 13 bases spanning the gap. Germline CDR1 reads MNHNS; CDR2 reads SASEGT. The CDR3 consists of 15 residues. The CDR3 bases are TGTGCCAGCAGCCCCGGTCTTGCTTATAATTCACCCCTCCACTTT. This translates into CASSPGLAYNSPLHF.

At least ten counts were recorded for this clonotype. J is TRBJ2-3 and V is TRBV6-1; D assignment may be TRBD1 or TRBD2 (5 bases each). This CDR3 comprises 16 residues. Trimming removed 5 bases at V and 3 bases at J, with 18 bases between. Per the germline V gene, CDR1 is MNHNS and CDR2 is SASEGT. CDR3 protein: CASSNRGVESTDTQYF. As DNA, the CDR3 is TGTGCCAGCAGTAACCGGGGCGTGGAGAGTACAGATACGCAGTATTTT.

There are many counts of this clonotype. This chain connects TRBV20-1 to TRBJ2-7; D may be TRBD2 (6 bases). V was clipped by 5 bases and J by 4 bases, with 15 bases between them. The CDR3 sequence is 13 residues long. From germline, CDR1 is DFQATT and CDR2 SNEGSKA (reference sequence). The DNA for the CDR3 is TGCAGTGCTGGGGGGACCGGGGAATACGAGCAGTACTTC. Translated: CSAGGTGEYEQYF.

This clonotype has a count of ten or more. The V gene is TRBV28, the J gene TRBJ2-3; TRBD2 matches 9 bases. In germline, CDR1 is MDHEN, CDR2 SYDVKM. This CDR3 comprises 17 residues. V lost 6 bases, J lost 2 bases, and 12 bases stayed unmatched. The CDR3 is CASSPPGLAPNTDTQYF. As DNA, the CDR3 is TGTGCCAGCAGCCCACCGGGACTAGCCCCAAACACAGATACGCAGTATTTT.

This clonotype came up a few times. This chain joins TRBV3-1 and TRBJ2-7; 7 bases align to TRBD1. V was clipped by 6 bases and J by 6 bases; unmatched bases: 5. From germline, CDR1 is LGHDT and CDR2 YNNKEL (reference sequence). CDR3 length: 12 residues. Here the CDR3 reads CASSRTGREQYF. The DNA for the CDR3 is TGTGCCAGCAGTCGGACAGGACGCGAGCAGTACTTC.

This chain joins TRBV28 and TRBJ2-7; the D gene is possibly TRBD1 (6 bases). The CDR3 is made up of 15 amino acids. V was clipped by 5 bases and J by 2 bases, with 16 bases between them. In germline, CDR1 is MDHEN, CDR2 SYDVKM. CDR3 region: CASSPGAVSTYEQYF. CDR3 nucleotides: TGTGCCAGCAGTCCAGGGGCAGTCTCGACCTACGAGCAGTACTTC.

As regards this clonotype: A much larger clone differs from this one at a single base, so this may be a read error. V and J are TRBV12-3 or TRBV12-4 and TRBJ1-5; 8 nucleotides line up with TRBD1. The trim removed 10 bases at V and 3 bases at J, leaving 8 bases unmatched. The CDR3 contains 14 residues. For the CDR3, the DNA is TGTGCCACCAACAGGGGGAATAACAATCAGCCCCAGCATTTT. Amino acids: CATNRGNNNQPQHF.

There are many counts of this clonotype. The chain joins TRBV11-3 to TRBJ1-6, with D possibly TRBD1 on 5 matching bases. The V gene lost 2 bases and the J gene lost 9 bases, with 14 bases spanning the gap. The CDR3 has 15 residues. Germline V gene data show CDR1 as SGHNT and CDR2 as YENEEA. CDR3 sequence reads: CASSLSGATGSPLHF. For the CDR3, the DNA is TGTGCCAGCAGCTTATCCGGGGCGACCGGTTCACCCCTCCACTTT.

About this clonotype: A much larger clone differs from this one at a single base, so this may be a read error. This chain links TRBV18 with TRBJ2-5, with D possibly matching TRBD2 (6 bases). CDR1 and CDR2 (germline): KGHSH, LQKENI. V lost 5 bases and J 5 bases, leaving 15 bases between the germline ends. This CDR3 is built from 14 residues. The CDR3 bases are TGTGCCAGCTCAAATCGCGGCGGGAATGAGACCCAGTACTTC. This sequence encodes CASSNRGGNETQYF. Filled out from reference TRBV18 and TRBJ2-5, the complete variable domain reads NAGVMQNPRHLVRRRGQEARLRCSPMKGHSHVYWYRQLPEEGLKFMVYLQKENIIDESGMPKERFSAEFPKEGPSILRIQQVVRGDSAAYFCASSNRGGNETQYFGPGTRLLVL.

The V and J genes are TRBV27 and TRBJ1-5; D uncertain. Trimming left V 0 bases short and J 5 bases short, with 8 bases between. Germline V gene data show CDR1 as MNHEY and CDR2 as SMNVEV (reference sequence). The CDR3 runs to 14 residues. CDR3 loop: CASSLSSGHQPQHF. The CDR3 bases are TGTGCCAGCAGTTTATCGTCCGGGCATCAGCCCCAGCATTTT.

This clonotype was observed a handful of times. The chain joins TRBV7-6 to TRBJ1-4; no definite D call. V was pared by 0 bases and J by 3 bases, with 5 bases between. This CDR3 spans 14 amino acids. Per the germline V gene, CDR1 is SGHVS and CDR2 is FNYEAQ. In DNA, the CDR3 is TGTGCCAGCAGCTTAGCATGGTCTAATGAAAAACTGTTTTTT. Translation: CASSLAWSNEKLFF. Together with reference TRBV7-6 and TRBJ1-4, the CDR3 gives the full variable domain: GAGVSQSPRYKVTKRGQDVALRCDPISGHVSLYWYRQALGQGPEFLTYFNYEAQQDKSGLPNDRFSAERPEGSISTLTIQRTEQRDSAMYRCASSLAWSNEKLFFGSGTQLSVL.

The table lists this clonotype with many counts. The chain combines TRBV20-1 with TRBJ1-1, with D uncertain. CDR3 length: 13 residues. Trimming removed 6 bases from V and 0 bases from J, with 11 bases in between. From germline, CDR1 is DFQATT and CDR2 SNEGSKA (reference sequence). The chain's CDR3 is CSAGTGMNTEAFF. In nucleotides, the CDR3 is TGCAGTGCCGGAACCGGCATGAACACTGAAGCTTTCTTT.

The chain recombines TRBV2 with TRBJ2-3; D is uncertain. The CDR3 has 15 amino acids. Germline-derived CDR1 and CDR2 are SNHLY and FYNNEI. Deletions cut 6 bases from V and 0 bases from J, with 13 bases between. The CDR3 region is CASREDVASTDTQYF. CDR3 coding DNA: TGTGCCAGCAGAGAGGACGTGGCTAGCACAGATACGCAGTATTTT.

The chain links TRBV4-1 to TRBJ1-5; tentative D call: TRBD1 (5 bases). V lost 3 bases, J lost 1 base, and 19 bases lay in between. This CDR3 contains 18 residues. Germline V gene lookup returns CDR1 MGHRA and CDR2 YSYEKL. CDR3 sequence: CASSQAGKGSKSNQPQHF. The CDR3, as DNA: TGCGCCAGCAGCCAGGCAGGGAAAGGGTCGAAGAGCAATCAGCCCCAGCATTTT.

This clonotype came up many times. This chain uses TRBV12-5 with TRBJ2-7; 8 nucleotides line up with TRBD1. CDR1 is LGHNT, CDR2 FRNRAP, per germline. The CDR3 is 19 residues long. J was trimmed by 2 bases and V by 5 bases; bases with no gene match: 20. CDR3 sequence (DNA): TGTGCTAGTGGTCTATCGAGGACAGGGTTCCCCGAAAAAGCCTACGAGCAGTACTTC. As protein: CASGLSRTGFPEKAYEQYF.

The genes are TRBV12-3 or TRBV12-4 and TRBJ2-6, with D uncertain. V was cut by 6 bases and J by 0 bases, with 9 bases left in between. The CDR3 runs 15 residues. The CDR3 nucleotides are TGTGCCAGCAGCCATCCCGTCTCTGGGGCCAACGTCCTGACTTTC. Residues: CASSHPVSGANVLTF.

This clonotype was picked up many times. The rearrangement links TRBV18 to TRBJ1-2; no clear D. The CDR3 contains 14 residues. CDR1 KGHSH and CDR2 LQKENI come from the germline V gene. Trimming cost V 2 bases and J 2 bases, with 9 bases left between them. The CDR3 protein is CASSPGGGNYGYTF. DNA for the CDR3: TGTGCCAGCTCACCAGGTGGCGGCAACTATGGCTACACCTTC.

This clonotype turned up a few times. The DNA of the CDR3 is TGTGCCAGCACTACTGGGGGGGTGCGCGACGGGGAGCTGTTTTTT. It yields the protein CASTTGGVRDGELFF. The genes are TRBV5-4 and TRBJ2-2, with TRBD2 matching over 7 bases. The CDR3 covers 15 residues. V dropped 6 bases and J dropped 7; count of bases not matched to a gene: 12. Looked up from germline, CDR1 is SGHNT and CDR2 is YYREEE (reference sequence).

This clonotype was picked up many times. The chain links TRBV28 to TRBJ1-4; a weak D match, TRBD1 (5 bases). Trimming left V 5 bases short and J 7 bases short, with 17 bases between. CDR1 is MDHEN, CDR2 SYDVKM, per germline. This CDR3 comprises 15 residues. The chain's CDR3 is CASSPIGTMSEKLFF. DNA of the CDR3: TGTGCCAGCAGTCCAATCGGGACGATGAGTGAAAAACTGTTTTTT. Full variable domain (rest looked up from reference TRBV28 and TRBJ1-4): DVKVTQSSRYLVKRTGEKVFLECVQDMDHENMFWYRQDPGLGLRLIYFSYDVKMKEKGDIPEGYSVSREKKERFSLILESASTNQTSMYLCASSPIGTMSEKLFFGSGTQLSVL.

V is TRBV29-1 and J is TRBJ1-4; tentative D call: TRBD1 (5 bases). CDR1 SQVTM and CDR2 ANQGSEA come from the germline V gene. V was pared by 5 bases and J by 2 bases, with 15 bases between. This CDR3 spans 15 amino acids. In DNA, the CDR3 is TGCAGCGTTACAGGAAGGGATTCTACTAATGAAAAACTGTTTTTT. Amino acids: CSVTGRDSTNEKLFF.

This clonotype has at least ten counts. The genes are TRBV6-1 and TRBJ1-2, with D perhaps TRBD1 (5 bases). The CDR3 extends over 13 amino acids. Between the trimmed V and J ends, which lost 6 bases and 7 bases, there was a span of 15 bases. Germline loops: CDR1 MNHNS, CDR2 SASEGT. The CDR3 DNA sequence: TGTGCCAGCAGAGACCCGGGCAGGGCTGGCTACACCTTC. Amino acid sequence: CASRDPGRAGYTF.

This clonotype showed up just a few times. The chain links TRBV12-3 or TRBV12-4 to TRBJ2-5; no clear D gene. The CDR3 has 13 amino acids. Trimming took 7 bases from V and 1 from J, leaving 10 bases between them. CDR3: CASMRSPQETQYF. CDR3 nucleotides: TGTGCCAGCATGAGAAGTCCCCAAGAGACCCAGTACTTC.

This clonotype was detected ten times or more. CDR3: CASSEDFGGTEAFF. The DNA of the CDR3 is TGTGCCAGCAGTGAGGACTTCGGGGGAACTGAAGCTTTCTTT. This chain connects TRBV2 to TRBJ1-1; D might be TRBD1 (5 bases). The CDR3 has 14 amino acids. The germline CDR1 and CDR2 sequences are SNHLY and FYNNEI. Trimming stripped 3 bases from V and 5 bases from J, with 13 bases between. Supplemented by reference TRBV2 and TRBJ1-1, the full variable domain reads EPEVTQTPSHQVTQMGQEVILRCVPISNHLYFYWYRQILGQKVEFLVSFYNNEISEKSEIFDDQFSVERPDGSNFTLKIRSTKLEDSAMYFCASSEDFGGTEAFFGQGTRLTVV.

CDR3 coding DNA: TGTGCCAGCAGTGAAAGGCAGATAAACATTCAGTACTTC. Translating gives CASSERQINIQYF. The rearrangement joins TRBV2 to TRBJ2-4, with no clear D. Germline V lookup: CDR1 SNHLY, CDR2 FYNNEI. Trimming took 2 bases from V and 6 from J, leaving 8 bases between them. CDR3 length: 13 amino acids.

The sample holds a few counts of this clonotype. This chain connects TRBV7-9 to TRBJ2-5; 7 nucleotides match TRBD1. Germline-derived CDR1 and CDR2 are SEHNR and FQNEAQ (reference sequence). Losses at the gene ends were 5 bases for V and 9 bases for J; bases not matched to a gene: 6. This CDR3 spans 12 amino acids. Written as DNA, the CDR3 is TGTGCCAGCAGCCGGGACCAGGGGGCCCAGTACTTC. It codes for CASSRDQGAQYF.

This clonotype was detected ten times or more. J is TRBJ2-1 and V is TRBV13; unclear D gene. CDR1 PRHDT and CDR2 FYEKMQ come from the germline V gene (reference sequence). V was clipped by 7 bases and J by 0 bases, with 10 bases between them. The length of the CDR3 is 14 residues. The CDR3 here is CASTAESSYNEQFF. For the CDR3, the DNA is TGTGCCAGCACGGCGGAAAGCTCCTACAATGAGCAGTTCTTC.

This clonotype was detected ten times or more. The chain employs TRBV28 and TRBJ2-3, with D uncertain. Germline V gene data show CDR1 as MDHEN and CDR2 as SYDVKM. The CDR3 has 15 residues. V lost 2 bases, J lost 3 bases, and 12 bases lay in between. The DNA for the CDR3 is TGTGCCAGCAGTTTAGAGGTCCCTAGGACAGATACGCAGTATTTT. Amino acids: CASSLEVPRTDTQYF. The whole variable domain, remainder taken from reference TRBV28 and TRBJ2-3, is DVKVTQSSRYLVKRTGEKVFLECVQDMDHENMFWYRQDPGLGLRLIYFSYDVKMKEKGDIPEGYSVSREKKERFSLILESASTNQTSMYLCASSLEVPRTDTQYFGPGTRLTVL.

This clonotype occurred many times. J is TRBJ2-5 and V is TRBV6-5; 7 bases map to TRBD2. V lost 2 bases, J lost 2 bases, and 5 bases stayed unmatched. Germline loops: CDR1 MNHEY, CDR2 SVGAGI. The CDR3 covers 15 residues. The CDR3 nucleotides are TGTGCCAGCAGTTACGTTAGCGGGTTTCAAGAGACCCAGTACTTC. Protein product: CASSYVSGFQETQYF.

The table lists this clonotype with many counts. The rearrangement links TRBV28 to TRBJ2-3; no clear D. Trimming removed 0 bases at V and 1 base at J, with 11 bases between. The CDR3 is 16 amino acids. CDR1 is MDHEN and CDR2 is SYDVKM in the germline V gene. The chain's CDR3 is CASSLWQSTGTDTQYF. Here the CDR3 DNA reads TGTGCCAGCAGTTTATGGCAAAGTACCGGCACAGATACGCAGTATTTT.